This note documents a single TCR beta chain sequence. The data are from a study of blood T cell repertoires in COVID-19. Per germline, CDR1 MNHEY and CDR2 SVGAGI. Germline trimming cut 6 bases from V and 6 bases from J; bases unmatched to any gene: 6. This CDR3 region has 13 residues. TCRdb's table, derived via immunoSEQ multiplex PCR, lists solely in-frame clones and lacks some. The table has approximately 200,000 clones, roughly 84% seen once. V and J are TRBV6-5 and TRBJ2-3; TRBD2 matches 7 bases. Material: peripheral blood. This receptor was taken from a woman aged 55-69 years with acute or convalescent COVID-19. DNA for the CDR3: TGTGCCAGCAGCGGGGGGATTAGGGATACGCAGTATTTT. Translating gives CASSGGIRDTQYF.